These 6 T cell receptor beta chains were all obtained from the same sample, sequenced in a study of blood T cell repertoires in COVID-19. Generated by immunoSEQ multiplex PCR, the TCRdb table keeps only in-frame clones and is missing some. The sample shows 330,000 or so clones, around 87% of them seen only once. Sequencing input: PBMCs or T cells enriched from blood (not recorded which). These receptors were collected from a man in his forties in a cohort exposed to, infected with or recovered from COVID-19 (not recorded which).

V usage is TRBV4-2 and J usage is TRBJ2-1; 11 bases align to TRBD2. V lost 0 bases and J lost 7; bases outside the gene matches: 5. The germline V gene has CDR1 LGHNA and CDR2 YNFKEQ. The CDR3 runs to 16 residues. In nucleotides, the CDR3 is TGTGCCAGCAGCCAAGATGGGCTAGCGGGAGGTAATGAGCAGTTCTTC. Translating gives CASSQDGLAGGNEQFF.

CDR3 sequence reads: CASSSRTRVVEQYF. The CDR3 DNA is TGTGCCAGCAGTTCCCGGACTCGAGTTGTAGAGCAGTACTTC. This chain links TRBV27 with TRBJ2-7; D perhaps matches TRBD2 (5 bases). The CDR3 spans 14 residues. V lost 4 bases and J 7 bases, leaving 17 bases between the germline ends. CDR1 MNHEY and CDR2 SMNVEV come from the germline V gene (reference sequence).

This clone was seen more than once but under ten times. Other nucleotide sequences in the sample specify the same CDR3. V and J are TRBV9 and TRBJ2-1, with 8 nucleotides matching TRBD2. Germline V gives CDR1 SGDLS, CDR2 YYNGEE. With V trimmed by 0 bases and J by 4 bases, 3 bases remained unmatched. This CDR3 is 15 amino acids long. The CDR3 sequence: CASSVGRGGYNEQFF. In DNA, the CDR3 is TGTGCCAGCAGCGTAGGACGCGGGGGGTACAATGAGCAGTTCTTC.

The V call is TRBV7-9, the J call TRBJ2-7; 10 bases match TRBD2. Germline CDR1 is SEHNR and CDR2 is FQNEAQ (reference sequence). This CDR3 has 15 residues. The V segment lost 4 bases and the J segment 5 bases; nucleotides outside the gene matches: 8. CDR3 region: CASSSNGLAVHEQYF. CDR3 DNA sequence: TGTGCCAGCAGCTCCAACGGACTAGCGGTTCACGAGCAGTACTTC.

This clone was observed once. This chain uses TRBV3-1 (or the pseudogene TRBV3-2) with TRBJ2-7, with TRBD1 matching over 7 bases. The germline gives CDR1 LGHDT, CDR2 YNNKEL (reference sequence). The ends lost 4 bases at V and 4 bases at J; junction bases unmatched: 1. The CDR3 spans 12 residues. The CDR3 spells CASSRQGYEQYF. In DNA form, the CDR3 reads TGTGCCAGCAGCCGACAGGGATACGAGCAGTACTTC.

This chain joins TRBV19 and TRBJ1-5; 10 nucleotides line up with TRBD1. The CDR3 has 15 amino acids. Trimming cost V 7 bases and J 7 bases; bases outside gene matches: 10. Germline CDR1 is LNHDA and CDR2 is SQIVND (reference sequence). CDR3 region: CASTLGQGGWQPQHF. CDR3 bases: TGTGCCAGTACCCTAGGACAGGGGGGGTGGCAGCCCCAGCATTTT.